Each of the 12 T cell receptor beta chains below was sequenced from the same sample in a study of blood T cell repertoires in COVID-19. Method: immunoSEQ multiplex PCR; TCRdb's copy keeps in-frame clones and lacks some. The sample carries 35,000 to 50,000 clones, approximately 90% recorded once. The sequenced sample was peripheral blood. The origin of the receptors is a man aged 55 to 70 with acute or convalescent COVID-19.

The rearrangement joins TRBV6-5 to TRBJ2-5; 9 nucleotides line up with TRBD1. The CDR3 is made up of 15 amino acids. The germline V gene encodes CDR1 MNHEY and CDR2 SVGAGI. The V and J ends lost 6 bases and 7 bases, in that order; junction bases with no gene match: 12. CDR3 loop: CASSDRGYPAGTQYF. The CDR3 coding sequence is TGTGCCAGCAGCGACAGGGGGTATCCGGCGGGGACCCAGTACTTC.

This chain links TRBV4-2 with TRBJ2-2; tentative D call: TRBD2 (5 bases). The V end lost 0 bases, the J end lost 0 bases, and 14 bases lay between the germline ends. The CDR3 runs to 18 residues. The germline CDR1 and CDR2 sequences are LGHNA and YNFKEQ. The CDR3 DNA sequence: TGTGCCAGCAGCCAAGATCTTGTGCTAGCCGCGAACACCGGGGAGCTGTTTTTT. This sequence encodes CASSQDLVLAANTGELFF.

The V call is TRBV4-3, the J call TRBJ1-3, with unresolved D. The CDR3 consists of 18 residues. CDR1 LGHNA and CDR2 YSLEER come from the germline V gene. The germline V and J ends were trimmed by 0 bases and 0 bases, with 15 bases remaining between them. Here the CDR3 reads CASSQDGGRRLSGNTIYF. The CDR3 coding sequence is TGCGCCAGCAGCCAAGATGGAGGACGGAGGCTCTCTGGAAACACCATATATTTT.

The chain joins TRBV7-2 to TRBJ1-3; D might be TRBD1 (5 bases). V was cut by 0 bases and J by 7 bases, with 13 bases left in between. This CDR3 is 15 amino acids long. The germline CDR1 and CDR2 sequences are SGHTA and FQGNSA. The CDR3 region is CASSLAGSGTNTIYF. The CDR3 coding sequence is TGTGCCAGCAGCTTAGCAGGTTCAGGGACTAACACCATATATTTT.

This clone came up a few times. CDR3 sequence: CAFQGAAVETQYF. The CDR3 DNA is TGTGCCTTTCAGGGGGCCGCTGTAGAGACCCAGTACTTC. The chain combines TRBV30 with TRBJ2-5; 8 bases line up with TRBD1. V lost 7 bases to trimming and J lost 4 bases; unmatched junction nucleotides: 8. The germline V gene has CDR1 GTSNPN and CDR2 SVGIG (reference sequence). The length of the CDR3 is 13 residues.

The V call is TRBV7-2, the J call TRBJ2-2; 10 bases line up with TRBD1. Germline values: CDR1 SGHTA, CDR2 FQGNSA. Trimming removed 1 base from V and 5 bases from J; junction bases left unmatched: 4. The CDR3 length is 16 residues. The CDR3, as DNA: TGTGCCAGCAGCTTAGGGACAGGGGGACGTACCGGGGAGCTGTTTTTT. Residues: CASSLGTGGRTGELFF.

The V and J genes are TRBV3-1 (or the pseudogene TRBV3-2) and TRBJ2-1; the match to TRBD2 covers 8 bases. There are 15 residues in the CDR3. V shed 0 bases, J shed 7 bases, and the junction held 5 bases outside the gene matches. The germline gives CDR1 LGHDT, CDR2 YNNKEL (reference sequence). The CDR3 reads CASSQESGGWNEQFF. CDR3 in DNA: TGTGCCAGCAGCCAAGAATCGGGGGGGTGGAATGAGCAGTTCTTC.

V is TRBV11-2 and J is TRBJ1-1; 8 bases are shared with TRBD1. CDR1 and CDR2 (germline): SGHAT, FQNNGV. Trimming at V came to 6 bases and at J to 0 bases, leaving 3 bases not matched to a gene. The CDR3 contains 14 residues. The CDR3 region has the DNA TGTGCCAGCAGGTTGGGACAGGTGAACACTGAAGCTTTCTTT. This sequence encodes CASRLGQVNTEAFF. The complete variable domain, with remaining parts taken from reference TRBV11-2 and TRBJ1-1, reads EAGVAQSPRYKIIEKRQSVAFWCNPISGHATLYWYQQILGQGPKLLIQFQNNGVVDDSQLPKDRFSAERLKGVDSTLKIQPAKLEDSAVYLCASRLGQVNTEAFFGQGTRLTVV.

The chain carries TRBV2 and TRBJ1-1, with TRBD1 as a possible D gene (6 bases). The V end lost 2 bases, the J end lost 7 bases, and 17 bases lay between the germline ends. The germline V gene has CDR1 SNHLY and CDR2 FYNNEI. This CDR3 is 15 amino acids long. This CDR3 is CASSEKGRGLLEAFF. Here the CDR3 DNA reads TGTGCCAGCAGTGAAAAGGGCAGGGGCCTACTTGAAGCTTTCTTT.

The CDR3, as DNA: TGTGCCAGCAGCGCCACTACCTATGTACTCGAGACCCAGTACTTC. Protein: CASSATTYVLETQYF. The chain carries TRBV9 and TRBJ2-5; unclear D gene. Between the trimmed V and J ends, which lost 3 bases and 5 bases, there was a span of 17 bases. The germline V gene has CDR1 SGDLS and CDR2 YYNGEE. The CDR3 spans 15 residues.

The rearrangement joins TRBV6-5 to TRBJ1-2; TRBD1 is a possible D gene (5 bases). This CDR3 is 15 amino acids long. Germline values: CDR1 MNHEY, CDR2 SVGAGI. The V gene lost 0 bases and the J gene lost 1 base, with 9 bases spanning the gap. This CDR3 is CASSYSIGVNYGYTF. Here the CDR3 DNA reads TGTGCCAGCAGTTACTCGATAGGGGTTAACTATGGCTACACCTTC.

The rearrangement joins TRBV5-1 to TRBJ2-1; 13 nucleotides line up with TRBD2. The CDR3 sequence is 15 residues long. Germline V gene sequence: CDR1 SGHRS, CDR2 YFSETQ. The J segment lost 7 bases and the V segment lost 4 bases, leaving 5 bases of the junction unmatched. The chain's CDR3 is CASSPGTSGVNEQFF. The DNA of the CDR3 is TGCGCCAGCAGCCCCGGGACTAGCGGGGTAAATGAGCAGTTCTTC.